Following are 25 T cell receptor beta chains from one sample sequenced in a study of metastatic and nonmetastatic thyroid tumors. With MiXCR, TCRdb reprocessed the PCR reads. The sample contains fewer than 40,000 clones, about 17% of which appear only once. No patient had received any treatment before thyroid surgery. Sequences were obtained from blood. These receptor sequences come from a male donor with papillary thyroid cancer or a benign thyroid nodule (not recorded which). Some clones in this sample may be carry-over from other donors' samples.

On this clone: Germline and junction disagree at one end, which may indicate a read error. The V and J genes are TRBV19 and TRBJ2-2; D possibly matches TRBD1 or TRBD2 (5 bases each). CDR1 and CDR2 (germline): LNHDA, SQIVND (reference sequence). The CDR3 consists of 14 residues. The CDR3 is CAILGAQATGELFF. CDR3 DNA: TGCGCCATCCTCGGGGCCCAGGCGACCGGGGAGCTGTTTTTT.

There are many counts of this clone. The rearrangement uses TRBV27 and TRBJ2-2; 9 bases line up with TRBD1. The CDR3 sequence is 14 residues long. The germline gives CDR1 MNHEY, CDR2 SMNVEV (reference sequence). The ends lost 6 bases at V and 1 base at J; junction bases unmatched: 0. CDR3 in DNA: TGTGCCAGCAGGGGACAGGGGAACACCGGGGAGCTGTTTTTT. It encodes CASRGQGNTGELFF.

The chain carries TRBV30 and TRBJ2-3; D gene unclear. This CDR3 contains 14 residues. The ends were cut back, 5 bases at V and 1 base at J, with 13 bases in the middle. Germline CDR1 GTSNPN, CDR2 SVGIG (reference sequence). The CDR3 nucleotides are TGTGCCTGGGCCCGTGACGGGCGCACAGATACGCAGTATTTT. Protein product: CAWARDGRTDTQYF.

The CDR3 region is CASRVLKGGPADTQYF. CDR3 nucleotide sequence: TGTGCCAGCAGAGTACTAAAGGGGGGGCCAGCAGATACGCAGTATTTT. This chain connects TRBV2 to TRBJ2-3, with a tentative D call TRBD2 (7 bases). V lost 6 bases, J lost 4 bases, and 20 bases lay in between. CDR3 size: 16 residues. Germline CDR1 and CDR2: SNHLY and FYNNEI.

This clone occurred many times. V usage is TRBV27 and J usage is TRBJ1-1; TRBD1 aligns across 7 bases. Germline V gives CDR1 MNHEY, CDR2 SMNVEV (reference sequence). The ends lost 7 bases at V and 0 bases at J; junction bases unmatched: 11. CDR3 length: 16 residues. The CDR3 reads CASNPRTGTMNTEAFF. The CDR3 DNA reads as TGTGCCAGCAATCCTCGGACAGGTACTATGAACACTGAAGCTTTCTTT.

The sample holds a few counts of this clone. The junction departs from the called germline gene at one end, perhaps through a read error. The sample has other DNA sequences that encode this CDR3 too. The DNA for the CDR3 is TGTAGCGTTGAAACCGGGACAGGTTTTGTGTATACGCAGTATTTT. It is translated as CSVETGTGFVYTQYF. The genes are TRBV29-1 and TRBJ2-3; TRBD1 matches 8 bases. The CDR3 spans 15 residues. Germline lookup yields CDR1 SQVTM and CDR2 ANQGSEA.

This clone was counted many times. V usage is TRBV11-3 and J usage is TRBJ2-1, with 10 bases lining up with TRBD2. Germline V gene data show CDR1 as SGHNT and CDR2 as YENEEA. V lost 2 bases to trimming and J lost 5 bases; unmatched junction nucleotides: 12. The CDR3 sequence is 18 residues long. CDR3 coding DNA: TGTGCCAGCAGCTTACTGGGCCGGGGACTAGCGAGAGACAATGAGCAGTTCTTC. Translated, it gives CASSLLGRGLARDNEQFF.

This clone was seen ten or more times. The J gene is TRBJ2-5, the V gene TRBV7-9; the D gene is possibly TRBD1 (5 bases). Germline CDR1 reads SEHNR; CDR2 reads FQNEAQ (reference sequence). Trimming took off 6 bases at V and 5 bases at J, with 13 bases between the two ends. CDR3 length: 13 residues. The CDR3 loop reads CASRQGTFETQYF. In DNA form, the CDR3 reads TGTGCCAGCAGGCAGGGTACGTTTGAGACCCAGTACTTC.

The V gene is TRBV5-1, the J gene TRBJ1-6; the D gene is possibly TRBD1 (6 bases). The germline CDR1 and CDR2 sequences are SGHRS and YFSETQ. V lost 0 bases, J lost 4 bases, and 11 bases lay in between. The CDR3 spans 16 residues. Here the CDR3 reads CASSLVGGDYNSPLHF. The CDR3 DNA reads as TGCGCCAGCAGCTTGGTAGGGGGAGATTATAATTCACCCCTCCACTTT.

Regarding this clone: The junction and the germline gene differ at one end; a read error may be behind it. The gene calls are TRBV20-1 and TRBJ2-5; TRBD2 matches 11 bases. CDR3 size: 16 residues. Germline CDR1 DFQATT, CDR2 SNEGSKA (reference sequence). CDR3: CGARPSGGKYQETQYF. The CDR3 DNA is TGCGGTGCTAGGCCTAGCGGGGGGAAGTACCAAGAGACCCAGTACTTC.

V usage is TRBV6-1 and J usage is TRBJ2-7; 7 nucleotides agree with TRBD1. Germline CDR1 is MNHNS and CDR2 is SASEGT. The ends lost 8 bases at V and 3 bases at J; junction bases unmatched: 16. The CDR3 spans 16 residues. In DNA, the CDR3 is TGTGCCAGCCGGACACAACAGGGGCACAACCGCTACGAGCAGTACTTC. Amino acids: CASRTQQGHNRYEQYF.

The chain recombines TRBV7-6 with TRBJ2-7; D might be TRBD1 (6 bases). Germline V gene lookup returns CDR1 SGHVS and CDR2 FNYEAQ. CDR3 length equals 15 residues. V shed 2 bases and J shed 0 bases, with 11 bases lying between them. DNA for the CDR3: TGTGCCAGCAGCTTACAGGGGCAGGCCTCCTACGAGCAGTACTTC. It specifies CASSLQGQASYEQYF.

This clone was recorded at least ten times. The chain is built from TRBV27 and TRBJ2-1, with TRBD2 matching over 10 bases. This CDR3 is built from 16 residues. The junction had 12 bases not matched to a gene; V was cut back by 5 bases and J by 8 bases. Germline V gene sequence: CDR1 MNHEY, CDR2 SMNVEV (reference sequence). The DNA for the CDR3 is TGTGCCAGCAGTCCCCGATCTAGCGGGGGTTGGGATGAGCAGTTCTTC. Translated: CASSPRSSGGWDEQFF.

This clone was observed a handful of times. The CDR3 spells CASSRLALYEQYF. CDR3 DNA sequence: TGTGCCAGCAGTCGACTAGCTCTATACGAGCAGTACTTC. This chain connects TRBV12-3 or TRBV12-4 to TRBJ2-7; 7 nucleotides agree with TRBD2. The CDR3 runs to 13 residues. J lost 4 bases, V lost 5 bases, and 5 bases had no gene match.

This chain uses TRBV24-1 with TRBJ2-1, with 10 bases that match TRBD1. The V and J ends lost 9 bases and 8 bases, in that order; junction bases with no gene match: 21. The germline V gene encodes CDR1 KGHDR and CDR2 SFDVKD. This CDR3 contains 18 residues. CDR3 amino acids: CATQGLASGQGVVYEQFF. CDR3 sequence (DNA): TGTGCCACCCAGGGTCTTGCCAGTGGACAGGGGGTTGTATATGAGCAGTTCTTC.

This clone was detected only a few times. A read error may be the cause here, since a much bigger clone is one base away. The CDR3 loop reads CSSGEGHEQYF. The CDR3 DNA follows: TGCAGCTCCGGGGAGGGCCACGAGCAGTACTTC. V and J are TRBV29-1 and TRBJ2-7; 7 nucleotides agree with TRBD2. CDR3 length equals 11 residues. Germline V CDR1 and CDR2: SQVTM, ANQGSEA. V trimming: 8 bases; J trimming: 5 bases; junction bases outside the gene matches: 6.

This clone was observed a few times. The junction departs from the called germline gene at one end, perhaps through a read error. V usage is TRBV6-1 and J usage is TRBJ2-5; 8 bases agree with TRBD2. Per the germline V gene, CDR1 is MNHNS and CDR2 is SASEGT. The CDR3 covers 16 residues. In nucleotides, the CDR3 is TGTGCCAGCCGTGACACCCTGGGTAGCGGGAAAGAGACACAGTACTTC. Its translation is CASRDTLGSGKETQYF.

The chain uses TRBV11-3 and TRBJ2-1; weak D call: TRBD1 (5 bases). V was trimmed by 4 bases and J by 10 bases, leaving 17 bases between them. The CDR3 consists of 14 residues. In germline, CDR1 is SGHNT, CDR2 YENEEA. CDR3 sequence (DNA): TGTGCCAGCAGCTATCTGGACCGGACATGCGAGCAGTTCTTC. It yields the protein CASSYLDRTCEQFF.

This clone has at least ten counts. This chain's CDR3 is CASSQGAGGDQPQHF. CDR3 DNA: TGTGCCAGCAGCCAAGGAGCGGGGGGGGATCAGCCCCAGCATTTT. This rearrangement joins TRBV3-1 to TRBJ1-5; weak D call: TRBD1 (5 bases). There are 15 residues in the CDR3. Germline lookup yields CDR1 LGHDT and CDR2 YNNKEL (reference sequence). Deletions cut 1 base from V and 5 bases from J, with 12 bases between.

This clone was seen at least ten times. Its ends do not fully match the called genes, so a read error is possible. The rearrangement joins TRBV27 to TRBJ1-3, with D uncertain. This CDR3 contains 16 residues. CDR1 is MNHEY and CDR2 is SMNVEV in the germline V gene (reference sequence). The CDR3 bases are TGTGCCAGCATCCGGGGAGGCCCCCACTCTGGAGACACCATATATTTT. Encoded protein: CASIRGGPHSGDTIYF.

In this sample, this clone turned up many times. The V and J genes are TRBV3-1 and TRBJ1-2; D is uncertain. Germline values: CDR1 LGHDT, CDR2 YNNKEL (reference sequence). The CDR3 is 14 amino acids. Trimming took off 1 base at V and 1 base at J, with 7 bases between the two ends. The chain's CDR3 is CASSQADLNYGYTF. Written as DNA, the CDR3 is TGTGCCAGCAGCCAAGCGGACCTTAACTATGGCTACACCTTC.

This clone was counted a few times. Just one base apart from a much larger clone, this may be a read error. The DNA of the CDR3 is TGTGCCAGCAGCCCGCGGGGAACACTCTACGGGCAGTACTTC. This gives the protein CASSPRGTLYGQYF. This chain joins TRBV7-6 and TRBJ2-7; a weak D match, TRBD2 (6 bases). The germline V gene has CDR1 SGHVS and CDR2 FNYEAQ. CDR3 length: 14 residues.

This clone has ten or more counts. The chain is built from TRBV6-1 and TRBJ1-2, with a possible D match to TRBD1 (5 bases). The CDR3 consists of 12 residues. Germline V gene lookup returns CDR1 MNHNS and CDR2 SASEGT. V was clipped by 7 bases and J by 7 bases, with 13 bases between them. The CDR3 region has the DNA TGTGCCAGCATTACAGGCTTGGGTGGCTACACCTTC. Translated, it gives CASITGLGGYTF.

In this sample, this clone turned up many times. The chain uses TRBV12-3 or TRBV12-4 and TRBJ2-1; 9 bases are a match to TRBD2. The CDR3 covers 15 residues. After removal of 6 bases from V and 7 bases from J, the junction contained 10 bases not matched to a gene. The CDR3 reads CASSVSGRIKNEQFF. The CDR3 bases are TGTGCCAGCAGCGTTAGCGGGAGAATTAAGAATGAGCAGTTCTTC.

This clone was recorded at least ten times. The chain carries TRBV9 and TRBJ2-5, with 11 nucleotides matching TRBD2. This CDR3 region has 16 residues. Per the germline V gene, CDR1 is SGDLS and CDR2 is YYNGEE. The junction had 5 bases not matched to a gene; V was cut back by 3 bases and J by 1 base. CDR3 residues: CASSAASGGTQETQYF. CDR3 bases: TGTGCCAGCAGCGCCGCTAGCGGGGGGACCCAAGAGACCCAGTACTTC.